This T cell receptor (beta chain) was identified in a study of blood T cells in healthy people across ages. Every donor contributed ten milliliters of peripheral blood by blood draw. V lost 0 bases and J lost 5, with 13 bases in between. This CDR3 has 15 residues. Germline V gene lookup returns CDR1 LGHNA and CDR2 YNFKEQ. This clonotype was found a few times. Using a J-beta primer mix together with a sample-barcoded 5' primer, a second PCR was run for roughly 6 to 12 cycles. Each TCR beta cDNA got a 12-nucleotide random molecular identifier. TCRdb fed the 5' RACE reads into MiXCR, producing one record per CDR3 protein. The repertoire includes about 1,500,000 distinct CDR3 sequences, around two fifths of them detected once, and 7.9% sits in the top ten.

This chain connects TRBV4-2 to TRBJ1-1, with D maybe TRBD1 (5 bases). Sequencing was done on a sample of blood. The receptor's source is a woman between 18 and 30 years old in good health. CDR3: CASSQEGGVRTEAFF. The CDR3 coding sequence is TGTGCCAGCAGCCAAGAGGGAGGGGTAAGAACTGAAGCTTTCTTT.